The clone carrying this TCR beta chain was counted many times. Antigen: not known. Exclusion followed for patients with uncontrolled infection, other autoimmune disease, pregnancy or lactation. Amplified regions were TCR beta CDR3 sequences from RNA transcripts. RT-PCR in the first round (using the HTBI primer set) targeted the TCR CDR3. TCRdb independently ran MiXCR on the multiplex PCR reads; one entry per CDR3 protein. The sample has some 350,000 distinct CDR3 sequences; around 14% are singletons. This CDR3 has 17 residues. With 1 base removed from V and 5 bases from J, the gap between germline ends came to 20 bases. Germline V gene data show CDR1 as SGHTA and CDR2 as FQGNSA. The entry originates in a study of T cells in Graves' hyperthyroidism and ophthalmopathy. Study background: The initial diagnosis was the point when peripheral blood was collected, ahead of any treatment.

General observations from the study: By a 13 V-J model, ophthalmopathy was set apart from stable hyperthyroidism. Among thyroid clonotypes expanded above 0.001, most also appeared in blood.

The TCR comes from a woman between 18 and 29 years old with Graves' hyperthyroidism that later progressed to Graves' ophthalmopathy. The sequencing input was blood. This chain links TRBV7-2 with TRBJ2-5; D possibly matches TRBD1 or TRBD2 (5 bases each). The CDR3 reads CASSLDGKGYAGETQYF. In nucleotides, the CDR3 is TGTGCCAGCAGCTTAGACGGGAAGGGGTACGCGGGCGAGACCCAGTACTTC.